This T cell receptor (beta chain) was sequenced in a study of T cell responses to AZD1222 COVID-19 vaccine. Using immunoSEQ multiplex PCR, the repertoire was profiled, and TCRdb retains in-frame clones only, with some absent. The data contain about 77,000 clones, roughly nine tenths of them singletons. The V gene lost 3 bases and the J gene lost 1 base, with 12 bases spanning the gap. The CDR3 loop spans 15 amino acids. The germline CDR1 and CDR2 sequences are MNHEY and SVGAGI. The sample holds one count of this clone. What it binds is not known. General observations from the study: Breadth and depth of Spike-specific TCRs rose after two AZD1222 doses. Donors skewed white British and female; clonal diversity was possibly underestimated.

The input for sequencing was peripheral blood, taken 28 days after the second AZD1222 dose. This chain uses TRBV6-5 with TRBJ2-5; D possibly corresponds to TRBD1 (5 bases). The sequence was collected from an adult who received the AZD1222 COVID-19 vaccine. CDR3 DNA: TGTGCCAGCAGTTATCTTGACAGAGTCCAAGAGACCCAGTACTTC. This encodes CASSYLDRVQETQYF.